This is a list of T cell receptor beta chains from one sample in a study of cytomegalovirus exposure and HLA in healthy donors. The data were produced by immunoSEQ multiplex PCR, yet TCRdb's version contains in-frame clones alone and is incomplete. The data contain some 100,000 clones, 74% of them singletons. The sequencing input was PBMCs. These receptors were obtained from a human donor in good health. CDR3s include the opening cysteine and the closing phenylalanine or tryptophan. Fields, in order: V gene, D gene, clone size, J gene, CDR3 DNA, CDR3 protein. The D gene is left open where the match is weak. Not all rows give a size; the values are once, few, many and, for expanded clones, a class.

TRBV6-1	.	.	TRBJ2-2	TGTGCCAGCCTCCCGATGCGTACGAACACCGGGGAGCTGTTTTTT	CASLPMRTNTGELFF
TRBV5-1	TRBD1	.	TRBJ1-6	TGCGCCAGCAGCCGGGAGGGGGCGGGAGGCTATAATTCACCCCTCCACTTT	CASSREGAGGYNSPLHF
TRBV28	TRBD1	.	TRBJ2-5	TGTGCCAGCAGTTTAAGGGGGCAACAAGAGACCCAGTACTTC	CASSLRGQQETQYF
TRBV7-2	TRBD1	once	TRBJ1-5	TGTGCCAGCAGCCGCGCCGGACAGGTTAGCAATCAGCCCCAGCATTTT	CASSRAGQVSNQPQHF
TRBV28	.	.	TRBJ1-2	TGTGCCAGCAGTTTCTCAGGGCGCTACTATGGCTACACCTTC	CASSFSGRYYGYTF
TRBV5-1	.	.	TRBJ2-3	TGCGCCAGCAGCTCCGGGGGACAGCTTAGCACAGATACGCAGTATTTT	CASSSGGQLSTDTQYF
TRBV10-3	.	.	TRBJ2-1	TGTGCCATCAGTGAGTCGAGTAATGAGCAGTTCTTC	CAISESSNEQFF
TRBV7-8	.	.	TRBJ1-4	TGTGCCAGCAGCTCGGACAGACCAGCAACTAATGAAAAACTGTTTTTT	CASSSDRPATNEKLFF
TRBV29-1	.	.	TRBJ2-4	TGCAGCGTTGAGACAGGATTAGCCAAAAACATTCAGTACTTC	CSVETGLAKNIQYF
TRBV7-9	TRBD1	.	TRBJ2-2	TGTGCCAGCAGCTGGGGACAGGGAGGCCCCGGGGAGCTGTTTTTT	CASSWGQGGPGELFF
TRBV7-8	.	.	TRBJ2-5	TGTGCCAGCAGCTTAAACTCGGGCCAAGAGACCCAGTACTTC	CASSLNSGQETQYF
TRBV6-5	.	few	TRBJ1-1	TGTGCCAGCAGTTACCAACACAACACTGAAGCTTTCTTT	CASSYQHNTEAFF
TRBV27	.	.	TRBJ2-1	TGTGCCAGCAGTACTTTTAGCCCCAGCTCCTACAATGAGCAGTTCTTC	CASSTFSPSSYNEQFF
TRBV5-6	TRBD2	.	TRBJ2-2	TGTGCCAGCAGCCCTCAGCGGACTAGCCGGACCGGGGAGCTGTTTTTT	CASSPQRTSRTGELFF
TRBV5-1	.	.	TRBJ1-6	TGCGCCAGCAGCTTTGACAGCCCCAATTCACCCCTCCACTTT	CASSFDSPNSPLHF
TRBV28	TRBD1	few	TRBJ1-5	TGTGCCAGCAGCCCCCGACAGGGGGAAGGGCAGCCCCAGCATTTT	CASSPRQGEGQPQHF
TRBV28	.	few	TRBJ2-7	TGTGCCAGCAGTCTACAGCGGCTCTACGAGCAGTACTTC	CASSLQRLYEQYF
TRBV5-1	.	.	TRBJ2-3	TGCGCCAGCAGCAAAAAAATCAGGGGTAGCACAGATACGCAGTATTTT	CASSKKIRGSTDTQYF
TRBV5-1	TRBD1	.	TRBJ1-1	TGCGCCAGCAGCTTGGATCTGCAGGGGGCGAAAGCTTTCTTT	CASSLDLQGAKAFF
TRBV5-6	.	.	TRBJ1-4	TGTGCCAGCAGCTTGTTGGGGGGGGGTGAAAAACTGTTTTTT	CASSLLGGGEKLFF
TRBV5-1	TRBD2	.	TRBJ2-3	TGCGCCAGCAGCTTCCAATCTAGCGGGGGGGCGGCAGATACGCAGTATTTT	CASSFQSSGGAADTQYF
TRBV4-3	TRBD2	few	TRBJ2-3	TGCGCCAGCAGCCAAAGCCGGGGGGGCCTCGCAGATACGCAGTATTTT	CASSQSRGGLADTQYF
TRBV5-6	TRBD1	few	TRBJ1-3	TGTGCCAGCAGCGCAGGGACAGTCTCTGGAAACACCATATATTTT	CASSAGTVSGNTIYF
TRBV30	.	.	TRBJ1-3	TGTGCCTGGACACCGAGTGGTCCCGCCCGTTTCTCTGGAAACACCATATATTTT	CAWTPSGPARFSGNTIYF
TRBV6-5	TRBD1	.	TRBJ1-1	TGTGCCAGCTATGACGACAGGGTTGGAATCACTGAAGCTTTCTTT	CASYDDRVGITEAFF